This TCR beta chain was sequenced for a study of cytomegalovirus exposure and HLA in healthy donors. Primers included in the PCR were 60 Vbeta and 13 Jbeta primers. Sequenced by immunoSEQ multiplex PCR; TCRdb stores in-frame clones only, minus some. The table lists about 120,000 clones, roughly 80% of them singletons, with around 2% in the top ten. The CDR3 extends over 12 amino acids. Germline V gives CDR1 SNHLY, CDR2 FYNNEI. V shed 4 bases and J shed 8 bases, with 6 bases lying between them. The gene calls are TRBV2 and TRBJ1-6; D remains unclear. Sample: PBMCs. The TCR originated in a man under 40 in good health and CMV-seronegative. The CDR3 DNA reads as TGTGCCAGCAGTGTCGGGGATTCACCCCTCCACTTT. Amino acids: CASSVGDSPLHF.